This entry lists 27 T cell receptor beta chains sequenced from one sample in a study of early T cells in non-severe SARS-CoV-2 infection. TCRdb reanalysed the 5' RACE reads using MiXCR and keeps one entry per CDR3 protein. Among some 87,000 distinct CDR3 sequences listed, approximately 13% were seen once. Sequencing input: whole blood. The origin of the receptors is an adult who was a healthcare worker with PCR-confirmed SARS-CoV-2 infection or an uninfected control (not recorded which).

This chain links TRBV7-9 with TRBJ2-6, with unresolved D. The CDR3 covers 15 residues. V was cut by 1 base and J by 2 bases, with 6 bases left in between. Germline V CDR1 and CDR2: SEHNR, FQNEAQ (reference sequence). The CDR3 spells CASSLVMPGANVLTF. CDR3 nucleotide sequence: TGTGCCAGCAGCTTAGTTATGCCTGGGGCCAACGTCCTGACTTTC.

In this sample, this clonotype turned up many times. This chain joins TRBV7-6 and TRBJ1-1; D is unclear. V lost 5 bases and J lost 2, with 15 bases in between. Per the germline V gene, CDR1 is SGHVS and CDR2 is FNYEAQ. The CDR3 consists of 15 residues. The chain's CDR3 is CASSPPGTVNTEAFF. CDR3 coding DNA: TGTGCCAGCAGCCCCCCCGGCACAGTTAACACTGAAGCTTTCTTT.

The sample holds many counts of this clonotype. The junction differs from germline at one of its ends, possibly a read error. This chain links TRBV12-3 or TRBV12-4 with TRBJ2-7; a possible D gene is TRBD2 (6 bases). The CDR3 consists of 12 residues. CDR3 in DNA: TGTGCCAGCAGTCAAGGTCCGCGGGACCTTAACTTC. Amino acids: CASSQGPRDLNF.

This clonotype occurred many times. The chain combines TRBV29-1 with TRBJ2-7; D is perhaps TRBD2 (6 bases). Germline CDR1 SQVTM, CDR2 ANQGSEA. V dropped 5 bases and J dropped 6 bases, with 14 bases sitting between them. CDR3 length: 12 amino acids. In nucleotides, the CDR3 is TGCAGCGTTCAAGTGGGACTGGGCGAGCAGTACTTC. Translating gives CSVQVGLGEQYF.

This clonotype was detected many times. The CDR3 coding sequence is TGTGCCAGCAGGCAACTAGAAGGCGAGCAGTTCTTC. It encodes CASRQLEGEQFF. The rearrangement links TRBV3-1 to TRBJ2-1; D perhaps matches TRBD2 (5 bases). Germline CDR1 and CDR2: LGHDT and YNNKEL (reference sequence). The CDR3 has 12 amino acids. The ends were cut back, 6 bases at V and 10 bases at J, with 13 bases in the middle.

V gene TRBV6-2 or TRBV6-3 combines with J gene TRBJ2-3, with 10 nucleotides matching TRBD1. Looked up from germline, CDR1 is MNHEY and CDR2 is SVGEGT. The V and J ends lost 2 bases and 4 bases, in that order; junction bases with no gene match: 6. CDR3 length equals 16 residues. As DNA, the CDR3 is TGTGCCAGCAGTTACCTGACAGGGGGCTACGCAGATACGCAGTATTTT. Its translation is CASSYLTGGYADTQYF.

CDR3 sequence (DNA): TGTGCCAGCAGCACCAGCGAGATAGATACGCAGTATTTT. As protein: CASSTSEIDTQYF. The genes are TRBV7-6 and TRBJ2-3; D not certain. CDR1 and CDR2 (germline): SGHVS, FNYEAQ. This CDR3 spans 13 amino acids. V gave up 5 bases and J gave up 5 bases, with 11 bases separating them.

V is TRBV2 and J is TRBJ2-2, with 13 bases lining up with TRBD2. Germline V CDR1 and CDR2: SNHLY, FYNNEI. This CDR3 contains 15 residues. The ends lost 6 bases at V and 6 bases at J; junction bases unmatched: 4. The CDR3 reads CASRGTSGVAGELFF. Here the CDR3 DNA reads TGTGCCAGCAGGGGGACTAGCGGGGTCGCCGGGGAGCTGTTTTTT.

This clonotype occurred many times. V is TRBV7-8 and J is TRBJ2-7; 8 bases line up with TRBD2. CDR3 length: 13 residues. Germline loops: CDR1 SGHVS, CDR2 FQNEAQ. V was clipped by 5 bases and J by 6 bases; unmatched bases: 6. CDR3 sequence: CASSAVAGGEQYF. The CDR3, as DNA: TGTGCCAGCAGCGCCGTGGCGGGGGGCGAGCAGTACTTC.

This clonotype came up many times. The CDR3 loop reads CASSPTAPGTGIGSYEQYF. In DNA, the CDR3 is TGTGCCAGCAGCCCCACCGCCCCCGGGACAGGAATTGGGTCCTACGAGCAGTACTTC. The chain uses TRBV11-2 and TRBJ2-7, with 8 bases lining up with TRBD1. Germline assignment: CDR1 SGHAT and CDR2 FQNNGV. V shed 5 bases, J shed 1 base, and the junction held 19 bases outside the gene matches. This CDR3 region has 19 residues. The whole variable domain, filled in from reference TRBV11-2 and TRBJ2-7, reads EAGVAQSPRYKIIEKRQSVAFWCNPISGHATLYWYQQILGQGPKLLIQFQNNGVVDDSQLPKDRFSAERLKGVDSTLKIQPAKLEDSAVYLCASSPTAPGTGIGSYEQYFGPGTRLTVT.

The sample holds a few counts of this clonotype. The rearrangement joins TRBV7-8 to TRBJ2-2; D is ambiguous. Trimming took off 0 bases at V and 2 bases at J, with 7 bases between the two ends. The CDR3 runs 15 residues. In germline, CDR1 is SGHVS, CDR2 FQNEAQ. The CDR3: CASSLARGNTGELFF. In nucleotides, the CDR3 is TGTGCCAGCAGCTTAGCTCGCGGTAACACCGGGGAGCTGTTTTTT.

This clonotype came up many times. The V and J genes are TRBV7-9 and TRBJ2-3; possible D gene TRBD2, 5 bases. Trimming shortened V by 5 bases and J by 0 bases, and 12 bases separated the two germline ends. CDR1 and CDR2 from the germline V gene are SEHNR and FQNEAQ (reference sequence). The CDR3 runs 15 residues. DNA of the CDR3: TGTGCCAGCAGCCCTCGGGGAGCTAGCACAGATACGCAGTATTTT. Encoded protein: CASSPRGASTDTQYF.

This clonotype was seen repeatedly, ten times or more. The gene calls are TRBV21-1 and TRBJ1-1. TRBV21-1 is shown as a pseudogene. The CDR3 is 17 residues long. CDR3 nucleotide sequence: TGTGCCAGCAGCAAATTCGGGGTAAGGCCAATGAACACTGAAGCTTTCTTT. Protein sequence: CASSKFGVRPMNTEAFF.

V usage is TRBV7-3 and J usage is TRBJ1-2; D is ambiguous. The V gene's germline CDR1 is SGHTA and CDR2 FQGTGA. This CDR3 spans 13 amino acids. V lost 1 base and J lost 2, with 5 bases in between. The CDR3 spells CASSLNGNYGYTF. CDR3 sequence (DNA): TGTGCCAGCAGCTTAAACGGGAACTATGGCTACACCTTC. The full variable domain, its missing parts supplied by reference TRBV7-3 and TRBJ1-2, is GAGVSQTPSNKVTEKGKYVELRCDPISGHTALYWYRQSLGQGPEFLIYFQGTGAADDSGLPNDRFFAVRPEGSVSTLKIQRTERGDSAVYLCASSLNGNYGYTFGSGTRLTVV.

The chain carries TRBV2 and TRBJ2-7; 7 positions agree with TRBD1. Trimming at V came to 2 bases and at J to 4 bases, leaving 11 bases not matched to a gene. This CDR3 region has 16 residues. Germline lookup yields CDR1 SNHLY and CDR2 FYNNEI. CDR3 DNA: TGTGCCAGCAGTGAACTCGTCCCGGGACAGTATTACGAGCAGTACTTC. It specifies CASSELVPGQYYEQYF. The entire variable domain, with the rest obtained from reference TRBV2 and TRBJ2-7, is as follows: EPEVTQTPSHQVTQMGQEVILRCVPISNHLYFYWYRQILGQKVEFLVSFYNNEISEKSEIFDDQFSVERPDGSNFTLKIRSTKLEDSAMYFCASSELVPGQYYEQYFGPGTRLTVT.

This clonotype was picked up many times. The V call is TRBV5-1, the J call TRBJ2-1; 7 bases agree with TRBD1. CDR3 length equals 17 residues. The V and J ends lost 4 bases and 6 bases, in that order; junction bases with no gene match: 16. Germline V gene sequence: CDR1 SGHRS, CDR2 YFSETQ. The CDR3 DNA sequence: TGCGCCAGCAGCCGGGACAGCCCCCACCTTTTGGGCAATGAGCAGTTCTTC. Its translation: CASSRDSPHLLGNEQFF.

This clonotype was counted ten times or more. The chain is built from TRBV5-1 and TRBJ1-2; 7 bases line up with TRBD1. V shed 4 bases, J shed 4 bases, and the junction held 4 bases outside the gene matches. Germline V gene sequence: CDR1 SGHRS, CDR2 YFSETQ. This CDR3 contains 13 residues. The CDR3 bases are TGCGCCAGCAGCAAGGACAGGTCCTATGGCTACACCTTC. The encoded protein is CASSKDRSYGYTF.

This rearrangement joins TRBV3-1 to TRBJ2-7, with TRBD2 matching 11 bases. Germline V CDR1 and CDR2: LGHDT, YNNKEL (reference sequence). V lost 3 bases, J lost 2 bases, and 3 bases stayed unmatched. CDR3 length: 15 amino acids. The DNA of the CDR3 is TGTGCCAGCAGCCACCATAGCGGGGGGGCCTACGAGCAGTACTTC. Translating gives CASSHHSGGAYEQYF.

The sample holds many counts of this clonotype. This chain joins TRBV11-2 and TRBJ2-2; 10 bases map to TRBD1. This CDR3 region has 17 residues. The trim removed 6 bases at V and 7 bases at J, leaving 14 bases unmatched. CDR1 and CDR2 (germline): SGHAT, FQNNGV. CDR3 in DNA: TGTGCCAGCAGAGGAACCGACAGGGGGCTTCTAGACGGGGAGCTGTTTTTT. Translating gives CASRGTDRGLLDGELFF.

This chain joins TRBV5-5 and TRBJ1-4, with TRBD1 as a possible D gene (6 bases). The CDR3 contains 16 residues. Germline assignment: CDR1 SGHKS and CDR2 YYEKEE (reference sequence). Trimming pared 4 bases from V and 8 bases from J, leaving 21 bases between. This CDR3 reads CASSLLSGTIDEKLFF. CDR3 DNA sequence: TGTGCCAGCAGCCTCCTCTCCGGGACAATAGACGAAAAACTGTTTTTT.

This chain uses TRBV20-1 with TRBJ2-1; TRBD1 agrees at 7 bases. V lost 6 bases and J lost 2; bases outside the gene matches: 7. The CDR3 runs 14 residues. Germline CDR1 reads DFQATT; CDR2 reads SNEGSKA (reference sequence). The DNA for the CDR3 is TGCAGTGCCCCCTGGGGGACAGCCTACAATGAGCAGTTCTTC. Amino acids: CSAPWGTAYNEQFF.

The chain links TRBV9 to TRBJ2-5; D ambiguous. This CDR3 comprises 14 residues. V was pared by 0 bases and J by 1 base, with 7 bases between. Germline loops: CDR1 SGDLS, CDR2 YYNGEE. CDR3 loop: CASSVGWPQETQYF. For the CDR3, the DNA is TGTGCCAGCAGCGTAGGATGGCCCCAAGAGACCCAGTACTTC.

The chain joins TRBV19 to TRBJ2-5; 7 bases are shared with TRBD2. The length of the CDR3 is 15 residues. The germline V gene encodes CDR1 LNHDA and CDR2 SQIVND (reference sequence). Trimming at V came to 4 bases and at J to 0 bases, leaving 5 bases not matched to a gene. The CDR3 reads CASSRSSGYQETQYF. In nucleotides, the CDR3 is TGTGCCAGTAGTAGGTCTAGCGGCTACCAAGAGACCCAGTACTTC. Complete variable domain (other parts from reference TRBV19 and TRBJ2-5): DGGITQSPKYLFRKEGQNVTLSCEQNLNHDAMYWYRQDPGQGLRLIYYSQIVNDFQKGDIAEGYSVSREKKESFPLTVTSAQKNPTAFYLCASSRSSGYQETQYFGPGTRLLVL.

This clonotype was counted at least ten times. The chain employs TRBV11-2 and TRBJ1-1; 7 bases are shared with TRBD1. The length of the CDR3 is 15 residues. Germline-derived CDR1 and CDR2 are SGHAT and FQNNGV. The trim removed 3 bases at V and 4 bases at J, leaving 8 bases unmatched. CDR3 in DNA: TGTGCCAGCAGCTTCCGGCCAGGGGGGGTCACTGAAGCTTTCTTT. This sequence encodes CASSFRPGGVTEAFF.

The sample holds many counts of this clonotype. The chain recombines TRBV24-1 with TRBJ2-2; perhaps D is TRBD1 or TRBD2 (7 bases each). Germline V gives CDR1 KGHDR, CDR2 SFDVKD. Between the trimmed V and J ends, which lost 7 bases and 4 bases, there was a span of 15 bases. This CDR3 is built from 15 residues. The CDR3 DNA reads TGTGCCACCAGCTCCCGCAGGGGGGGCACCGGGGAGCTGTTTTTT. It specifies CATSSRRGGTGELFF.

Many counts were recorded for this clonotype. The chain links TRBV18 to TRBJ2-3; D ambiguous. The germline gives CDR1 KGHSH, CDR2 LQKENI. There are 12 residues in the CDR3. V was shortened by 3 bases and J by 2 bases, with 3 bases between the two germline ends. CDR3 in amino acids: CASSPTTDTQYF. The DNA for the CDR3 is TGTGCCAGCTCACCTACCACAGATACGCAGTATTTT.

This clonotype has a count of ten or more. The V and J genes are TRBV11-2 and TRBJ2-7; D ambiguous. Germline V lookup: CDR1 SGHAT, CDR2 FQNNGV. V lost 3 bases to trimming and J lost 3 bases, with 6 bases between them. This CDR3 comprises 12 residues. In DNA form, the CDR3 reads TGTGCCAGCAGCTTCAACAGCTACGAGCAGTACTTC. This sequence encodes CASSFNSYEQYF.